Detailed here is one T cell receptor beta chain. Its antigen is unknown. PCR amplification relied on 60 Vbeta primers (plus 13 Jbeta primers). Profiled with immunoSEQ multiplex PCR; TCRdb holds only in-frame clones, not every one. Of around 140,000 clones listed, 82% were seen once; the top ten hold roughly 3.2%. The sample originates from a study of cytomegalovirus exposure and HLA in healthy donors. Whole-study context: Earlier sequencing of 200 million or so T cells yielded approximately 120 million unique TCR beta sequences. Study conclusions and caveats: The authors enumerated roughly 160 TCR beta chains as linked to cytomegalovirus. Presence/absence comparisons presumed near-even sequencing depth among donors. Usually a TCR sequence was rare, but some public TCRs were found in many donors.

The receptor comes from a man in his late teens or twenties in good health and CMV-seropositive. The sample was PBMCs.

The chain's CDR3 is CASSPSPASDQPQHF. CDR3 bases: TGTGCCAGCAGCCCCTCACCCGCGTCGGATCAGCCCCAGCATTTT. This chain connects TRBV9 to TRBJ1-5; no definite D call. CDR1 and CDR2 (germline): SGDLS, YYNGEE. The CDR3 runs to 15 residues. Trimming took 4 bases from V and 5 from J, leaving 16 bases between them.